The 7 T cell receptor beta chains given below trace back to one sample, sequenced in a study of cytomegalovirus exposure and HLA in healthy donors. A multiplex PCR was run with 60 Vbeta primers and 13 Jbeta primers. Using immunoSEQ multiplex PCR, the repertoire was profiled, and TCRdb retains in-frame clones only, with some absent. This sample has some 88,000 clones, with roughly 74% found just once. Sequenced input: PBMCs. All receptors come from a woman under 30 in good health and CMV-seropositive.

The J gene is TRBJ2-7, the V gene TRBV7-9, with D possibly being TRBD2 (7 bases). Germline V gene data show CDR1 as SEHNR and CDR2 as FQNEAQ (reference sequence). V was pared by 8 bases and J by 0 bases, with 23 bases between. The CDR3 runs to 17 residues. The CDR3 coding sequence is TGTGCCAGCTCCCCGGGGGCGGGGGCCCAAAACTCCTACGAGCAGTACTTC. Translating it yields CASSPGAGAQNSYEQYF.

This chain's CDR3 is CASSESRGLVNTGELFF. The CDR3 DNA follows: TGTGCCAGCAGTGAATCCCGGGGACTAGTCAACACCGGGGAGCTGTTTTTT. The chain combines TRBV25-1 with TRBJ2-2, with 8 bases aligning to TRBD2. The germline gives CDR1 MGHDK, CDR2 SYGVNS. The CDR3 is 17 amino acids. Trimming cost V 1 base and J 2 bases; bases outside gene matches: 6.

The chain is built from TRBV9 and TRBJ2-1; 9 bases are shared with TRBD1. Germline CDR1 and CDR2: SGDLS and YYNGEE. The CDR3 sequence is 16 residues long. V lost 2 bases, J lost 2 bases, and 5 bases stayed unmatched. The CDR3 DNA is TGTGCCAGCAGCGTTGACAGGGGGGGAACCTACAATGAGCAGTTCTTC. Translation: CASSVDRGGTYNEQFF.

This clone turned up a few times. The chain carries TRBV4-2 and TRBJ2-3; 9 nucleotides agree with TRBD1. Germline lookup yields CDR1 LGHNA and CDR2 YNFKEQ. The CDR3 extends over 15 amino acids. Trimming cost V 5 bases and J 3 bases; bases outside gene matches: 6. CDR3 coding DNA: TGTGCCAGCAGCTTTGGGACAGGGAGGACAGATACGCAGTATTTT. Translating it yields CASSFGTGRTDTQYF.

The chain carries TRBV7-9 and TRBJ2-7, with 7 positions matching TRBD1. Germline V gene data show CDR1 as SEHNR and CDR2 as FQNEAQ (reference sequence). The CDR3 is 16 residues long. Losses at the gene ends were 5 bases for V and 2 bases for J; bases not matched to a gene: 12. CDR3 DNA sequence: TGTGCCAGCAGCCCCGGCTCCGGCCAGGGGGCCTACGAGCAGTACTTC. Its translation: CASSPGSGQGAYEQYF. Full variable domain (outside the CDR3, taken from reference TRBV7-9 and TRBJ2-7): DTGVSQNPRHKITKRGQNVTFRCDPISEHNRLYWYRQTLGQGPEFLTYFQNEAQLEKSRLLSDRFSAERPKGSFSTLEIQRTEQGDSAMYLCASSPGSGQGAYEQYFGPGTRLTVT.

This sequence joins TRBV15 and TRBJ2-3; no definite D call. The V gene's germline CDR1 is LNHNV and CDR2 YYDKDF (reference sequence). The CDR3 extends over 13 amino acids. Trimming shortened V by 4 bases and J by 3 bases, and 8 bases separated the two germline ends. DNA for the CDR3: TGTGCCACCAGCAAAGTTCGGACAGATACGCAGTATTTT. This encodes CATSKVRTDTQYF.

This clone was detected once. The chain uses TRBV27 and TRBJ1-2; D may be TRBD1 (5 bases). Germline CDR1 MNHEY, CDR2 SMNVEV (reference sequence). The CDR3 has 14 amino acids. Trimming pared 2 bases from V and 5 bases from J, leaving 12 bases between. The CDR3 protein is CASSLTPGGYGYTF. In nucleotides, the CDR3 is TGTGCCAGCAGTTTAACCCCCGGGGGGTATGGCTACACCTTC.